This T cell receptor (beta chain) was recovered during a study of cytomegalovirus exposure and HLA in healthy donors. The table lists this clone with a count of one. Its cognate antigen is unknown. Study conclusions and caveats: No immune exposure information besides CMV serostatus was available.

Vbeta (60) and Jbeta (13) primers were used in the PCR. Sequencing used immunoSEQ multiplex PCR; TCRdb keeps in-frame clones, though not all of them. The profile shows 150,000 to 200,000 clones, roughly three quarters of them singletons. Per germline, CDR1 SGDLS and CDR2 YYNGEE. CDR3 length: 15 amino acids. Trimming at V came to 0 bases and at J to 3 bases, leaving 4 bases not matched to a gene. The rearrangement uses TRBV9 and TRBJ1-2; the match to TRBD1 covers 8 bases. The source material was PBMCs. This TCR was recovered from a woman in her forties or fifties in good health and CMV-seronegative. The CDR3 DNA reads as TGTGCCAGCAGCGTAGGCAGGGGGCGCGACTATGGCTACACCTTC. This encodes CASSVGRGRDYGYTF.